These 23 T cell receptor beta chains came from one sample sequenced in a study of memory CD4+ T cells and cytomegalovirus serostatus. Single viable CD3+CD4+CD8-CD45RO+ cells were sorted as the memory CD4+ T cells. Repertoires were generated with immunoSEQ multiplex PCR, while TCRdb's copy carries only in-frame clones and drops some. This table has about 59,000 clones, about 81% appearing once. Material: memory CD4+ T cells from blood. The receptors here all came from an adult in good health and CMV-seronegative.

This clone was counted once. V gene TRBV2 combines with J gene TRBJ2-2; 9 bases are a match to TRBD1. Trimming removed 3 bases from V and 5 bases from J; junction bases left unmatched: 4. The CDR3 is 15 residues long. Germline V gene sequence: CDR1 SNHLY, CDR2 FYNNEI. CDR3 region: CASSEDRGRTGELFF. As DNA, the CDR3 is TGTGCCAGCAGTGAGGACAGGGGAAGAACCGGGGAGCTGTTTTTT.

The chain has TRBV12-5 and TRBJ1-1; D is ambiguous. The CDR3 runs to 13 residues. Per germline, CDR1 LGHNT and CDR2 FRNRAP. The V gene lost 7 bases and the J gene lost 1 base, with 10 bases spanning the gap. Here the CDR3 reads CASAPLSNTEAFF. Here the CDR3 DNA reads TGTGCTAGTGCCCCGCTCTCGAACACTGAAGCTTTCTTT. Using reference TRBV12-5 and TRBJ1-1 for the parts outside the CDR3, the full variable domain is DARVTQTPRHKVTEMGQEVTMRCQPILGHNTVFWYRQTMMQGLELLAYFRNRAPLDDSGMPKDRFSAEMPDATLATLKIQPSEPRDSAVYFCASAPLSNTEAFFGQGTRLTVV.

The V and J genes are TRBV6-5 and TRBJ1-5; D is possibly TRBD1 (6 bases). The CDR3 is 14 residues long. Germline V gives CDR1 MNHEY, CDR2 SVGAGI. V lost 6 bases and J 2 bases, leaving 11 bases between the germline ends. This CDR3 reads CASRGAGGNQPQHF. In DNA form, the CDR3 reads TGTGCCAGCAGGGGGGCAGGGGGCAATCAGCCCCAGCATTTT.

Here the CDR3 reads CASSPSGVSTEAFF. Written as DNA, the CDR3 is TGTGCCAGCTCACCATCCGGGGTTAGTACTGAAGCTTTCTTT. J is TRBJ1-1 and V is TRBV18, with D unresolved. CDR3 length: 14 amino acids. Trimming left V 2 bases short and J 5 bases short, with 12 bases between. Germline lookup yields CDR1 KGHSH and CDR2 LQKENI. Full variable domain (missing parts from reference TRBV18 and TRBJ1-1): NAGVMQNPRHLVRRRGQEARLRCSPMKGHSHVYWYRQLPEEGLKFMVYLQKENIIDESGMPKERFSAEFPKEGPSILRIQQVVRGDSAAYFCASSPSGVSTEAFFGQGTRLTVV.

CDR3 sequence reads: CASSPGGSAKNIQYF. For the CDR3, the DNA is TGCGCCAGCAGCCCGGGGGGCTCGGCCAAAAACATTCAGTACTTC. The chain joins TRBV5-1 to TRBJ2-4, with TRBD2 as a possible D gene (7 bases). The germline V gene encodes CDR1 SGHRS and CDR2 YFSETQ. V was pared by 4 bases and J by 1 base, with 12 bases between. The CDR3 runs to 15 residues.

In DNA form, the CDR3 reads TGTGCCAGCTCTGGCAGGTACACCGGGGAGCTGTTTTTT. Its translation: CASSGRYTGELFF. The chain uses TRBV6-1 and TRBJ2-2, with D uncertain. The germline V gene has CDR1 MNHNS and CDR2 SASEGT. The CDR3 contains 13 residues. V was clipped by 8 bases and J by 3 bases, with 10 bases between them.

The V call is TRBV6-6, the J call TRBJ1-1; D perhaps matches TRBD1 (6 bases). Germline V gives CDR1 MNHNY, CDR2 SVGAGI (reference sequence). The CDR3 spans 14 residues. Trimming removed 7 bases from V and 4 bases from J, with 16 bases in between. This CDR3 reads CASTIQQGGTEAFF. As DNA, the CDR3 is TGTGCCAGCACCATACAACAGGGAGGCACTGAAGCTTTCTTT.

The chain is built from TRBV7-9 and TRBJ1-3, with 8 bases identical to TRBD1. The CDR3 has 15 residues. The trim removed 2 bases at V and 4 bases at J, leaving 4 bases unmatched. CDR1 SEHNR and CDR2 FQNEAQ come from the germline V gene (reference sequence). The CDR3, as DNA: TGTGCCAGCAGCTTATCGACAGGGGCGGGAAACACCATATATTTT. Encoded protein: CASSLSTGAGNTIYF.

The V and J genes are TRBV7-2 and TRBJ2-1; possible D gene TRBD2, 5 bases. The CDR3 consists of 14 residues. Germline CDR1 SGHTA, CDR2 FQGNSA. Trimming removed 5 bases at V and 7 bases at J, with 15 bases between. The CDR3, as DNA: TGTGCCAGCAGCCGGTCTGTCCCGGGGAATGAGCAGTTCTTC. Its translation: CASSRSVPGNEQFF.

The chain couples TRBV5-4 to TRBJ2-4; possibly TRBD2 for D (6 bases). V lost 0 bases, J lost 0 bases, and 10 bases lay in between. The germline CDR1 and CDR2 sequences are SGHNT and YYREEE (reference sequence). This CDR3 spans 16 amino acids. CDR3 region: CASSLGGNLAKNIQYF. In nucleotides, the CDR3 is TGTGCCAGCAGCTTGGGCGGGAACCTAGCCAAAAACATTCAGTACTTC.

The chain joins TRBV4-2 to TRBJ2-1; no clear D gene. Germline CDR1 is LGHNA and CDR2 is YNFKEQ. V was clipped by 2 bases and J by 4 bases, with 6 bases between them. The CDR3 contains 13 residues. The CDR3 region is CASSQPGYNEQFF. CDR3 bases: TGTGCCAGCAGCCAACCCGGTTACAATGAGCAGTTCTTC.

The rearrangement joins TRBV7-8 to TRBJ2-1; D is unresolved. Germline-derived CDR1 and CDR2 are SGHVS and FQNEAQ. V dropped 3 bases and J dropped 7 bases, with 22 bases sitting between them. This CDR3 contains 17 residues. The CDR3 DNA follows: TGTGCCAGCAGCTTGTCCAATCTCAATGGTATTCGGAATGAGCAGTTCTTC. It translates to CASSLSNLNGIRNEQFF.

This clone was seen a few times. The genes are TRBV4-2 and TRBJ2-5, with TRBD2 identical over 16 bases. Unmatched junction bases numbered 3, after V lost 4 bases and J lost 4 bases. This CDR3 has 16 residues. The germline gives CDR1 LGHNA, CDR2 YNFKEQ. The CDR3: CASSPGLAGGVETQYF. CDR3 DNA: TGTGCCAGCAGCCCGGGACTAGCGGGAGGGGTAGAGACCCAGTACTTC.

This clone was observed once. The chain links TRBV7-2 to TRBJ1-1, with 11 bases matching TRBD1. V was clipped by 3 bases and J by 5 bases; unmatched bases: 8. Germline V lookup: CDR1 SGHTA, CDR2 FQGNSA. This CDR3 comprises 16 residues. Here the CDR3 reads CASSLGRDRGITEAFF. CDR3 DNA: TGTGCCAGCAGCTTGGGGCGGGACAGGGGGATTACTGAAGCTTTCTTT.

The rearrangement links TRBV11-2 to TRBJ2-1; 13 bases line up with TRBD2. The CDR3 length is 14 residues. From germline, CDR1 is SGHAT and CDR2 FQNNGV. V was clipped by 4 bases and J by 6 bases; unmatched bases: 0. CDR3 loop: CASSWTSGSNEQFF. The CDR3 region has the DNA TGTGCCAGCAGCTGGACTAGCGGGAGCAATGAGCAGTTCTTC. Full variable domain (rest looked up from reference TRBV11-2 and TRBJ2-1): EAGVAQSPRYKIIEKRQSVAFWCNPISGHATLYWYQQILGQGPKLLIQFQNNGVVDDSQLPKDRFSAERLKGVDSTLKIQPAKLEDSAVYLCASSWTSGSNEQFFGPGTRLTVL.

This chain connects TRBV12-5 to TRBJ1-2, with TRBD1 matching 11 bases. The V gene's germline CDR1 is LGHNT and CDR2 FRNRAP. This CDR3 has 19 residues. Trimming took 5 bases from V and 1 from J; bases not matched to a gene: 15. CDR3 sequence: CASGPTVHGQGAGNYGYTF. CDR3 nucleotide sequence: TGTGCTAGTGGTCCGACGGTCCACGGACAGGGGGCCGGTAACTATGGCTACACCTTC.

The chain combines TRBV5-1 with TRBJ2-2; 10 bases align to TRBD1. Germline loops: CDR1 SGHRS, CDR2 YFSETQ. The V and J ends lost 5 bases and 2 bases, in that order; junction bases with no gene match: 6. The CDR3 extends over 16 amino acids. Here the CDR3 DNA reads TGCGCCAGCAGTGGAGGGACAGGGGTTAACACCGGGGAGCTGTTTTTT. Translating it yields CASSGGTGVNTGELFF.

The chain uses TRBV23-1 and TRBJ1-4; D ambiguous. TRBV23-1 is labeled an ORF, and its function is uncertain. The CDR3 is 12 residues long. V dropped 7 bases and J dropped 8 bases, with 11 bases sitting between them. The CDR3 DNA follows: TGCGCCAGCATAGACCGAGAGGAAAAACTGTTTTTT. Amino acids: CASIDREEKLFF.

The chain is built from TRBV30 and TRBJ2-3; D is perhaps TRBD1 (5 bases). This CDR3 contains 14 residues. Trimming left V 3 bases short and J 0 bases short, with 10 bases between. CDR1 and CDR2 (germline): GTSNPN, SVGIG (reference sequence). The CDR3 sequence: CAWSQGFSTDTQYF. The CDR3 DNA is TGTGCCTGGAGCCAGGGTTTCAGCACAGATACGCAGTATTTT.

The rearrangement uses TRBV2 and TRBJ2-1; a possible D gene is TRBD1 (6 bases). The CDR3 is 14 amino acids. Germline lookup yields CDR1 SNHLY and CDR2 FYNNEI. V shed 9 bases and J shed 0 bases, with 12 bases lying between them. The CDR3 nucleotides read TGTGCCAGTCAGGGGTCGAGCTCCTACAATGAGCAGTTCTTC. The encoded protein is CASQGSSSYNEQFF. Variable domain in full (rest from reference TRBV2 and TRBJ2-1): EPEVTQTPSHQVTQMGQEVILRCVPISNHLYFYWYRQILGQKVEFLVSFYNNEISEKSEIFDDQFSVERPDGSNFTLKIRSTKLEDSAMYFCASQGSSSYNEQFFGPGTRLTVL.

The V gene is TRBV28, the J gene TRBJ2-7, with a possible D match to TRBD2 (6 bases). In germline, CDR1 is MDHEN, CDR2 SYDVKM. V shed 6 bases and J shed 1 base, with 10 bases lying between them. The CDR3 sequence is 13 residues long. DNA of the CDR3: TGTGCCAGCAGCGTCGGGACTTCCTACGAGCAGTACTTC. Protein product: CASSVGTSYEQYF.

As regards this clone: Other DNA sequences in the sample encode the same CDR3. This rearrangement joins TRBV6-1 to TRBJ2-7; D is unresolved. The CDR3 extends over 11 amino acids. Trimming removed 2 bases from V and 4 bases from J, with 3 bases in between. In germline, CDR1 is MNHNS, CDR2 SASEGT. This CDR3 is CASSERYEQYF. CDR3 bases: TGTGCCAGCAGTGAAAGGTACGAGCAGTACTTC.

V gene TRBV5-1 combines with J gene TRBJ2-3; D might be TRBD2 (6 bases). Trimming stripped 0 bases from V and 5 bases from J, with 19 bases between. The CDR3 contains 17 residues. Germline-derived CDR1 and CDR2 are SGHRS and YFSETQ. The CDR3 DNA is TGCGCCAGCAGCTTGGCCCGAACGGGAGTTAGGATAGATACGCAGTATTTT. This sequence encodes CASSLARTGVRIDTQYF.